This T cell receptor beta chain derives from a study of blood T cell repertoires in COVID-19. Donors were grouped by their self-reported clinical history. This CDR3 is 16 amino acids long. Germline V CDR1 and CDR2: MNHEY, SMNVEV (reference sequence). V lost 3 bases and J lost 4; bases outside the gene matches: 7. This clone appeared a single time. Per the authors' pipeline: Reference gene primer amplification yielded estimated nucleated cell counts. Data came from immunoSEQ multiplex PCR; TCRdb stores just in-frame clones and leaves some out. V, J and clone size are those of that table, while D and trimming were read from the DNA. The sample lists 62,000 or so clones, approximately 80% occurring once.

The rearrangement uses TRBV27 and TRBJ2-2; 8 bases line up with TRBD2. Sequencing input: PBMCs or T cells enriched from blood (not recorded which). The clonotype was recovered from a woman in her thirties or forties with acute COVID-19. The CDR3 nucleotides are TGTGCCAGCAGTTTTCCAGCGGGGGCTTCCACCGGGGAGCTGTTTTTT. Its translation: CASSFPAGASTGELFF.